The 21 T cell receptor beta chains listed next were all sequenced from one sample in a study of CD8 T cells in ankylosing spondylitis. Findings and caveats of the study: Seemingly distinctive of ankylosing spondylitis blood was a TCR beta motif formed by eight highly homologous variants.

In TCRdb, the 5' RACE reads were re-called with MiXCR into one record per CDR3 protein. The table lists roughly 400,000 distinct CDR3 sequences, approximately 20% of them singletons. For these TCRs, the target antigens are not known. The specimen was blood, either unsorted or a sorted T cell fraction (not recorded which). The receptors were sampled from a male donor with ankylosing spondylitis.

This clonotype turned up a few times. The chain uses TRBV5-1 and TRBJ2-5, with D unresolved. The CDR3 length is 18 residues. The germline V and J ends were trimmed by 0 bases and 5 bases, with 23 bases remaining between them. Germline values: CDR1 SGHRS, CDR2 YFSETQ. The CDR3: CASSLAFSAPTYGETQYF. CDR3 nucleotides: TGCGCCAGCAGCTTGGCCTTTTCAGCCCCCACCTACGGGGAGACCCAGTACTTC.

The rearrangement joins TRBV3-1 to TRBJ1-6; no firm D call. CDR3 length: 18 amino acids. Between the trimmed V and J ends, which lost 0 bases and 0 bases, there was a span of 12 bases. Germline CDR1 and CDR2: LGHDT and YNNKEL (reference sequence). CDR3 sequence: CASSQDLGRSSYNSPLHF. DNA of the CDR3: TGTGCCAGCAGCCAAGATCTTGGCAGGAGCTCCTATAATTCACCCCTCCACTTT.

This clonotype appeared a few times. CDR3 in amino acids: CASSPRGRGSSYEQYF. The CDR3, as DNA: TGTGCCAGCAGTCCTCGGGGACGGGGGAGCTCCTACGAGCAGTACTTC. The chain recombines TRBV12-3 or TRBV12-4 with TRBJ2-7; D perhaps matches TRBD2 (6 bases). This CDR3 is 16 amino acids long. V lost 5 bases to trimming and J lost 0 bases, with 17 bases between them.

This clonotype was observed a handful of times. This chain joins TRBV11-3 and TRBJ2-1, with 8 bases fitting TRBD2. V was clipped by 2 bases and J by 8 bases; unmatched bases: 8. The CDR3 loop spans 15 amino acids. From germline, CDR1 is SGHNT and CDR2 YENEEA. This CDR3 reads CASSLSSGSFYEQFF. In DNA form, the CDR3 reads TGTGCCAGCAGCTTATCTAGCGGGTCGTTCTATGAGCAGTTCTTC.

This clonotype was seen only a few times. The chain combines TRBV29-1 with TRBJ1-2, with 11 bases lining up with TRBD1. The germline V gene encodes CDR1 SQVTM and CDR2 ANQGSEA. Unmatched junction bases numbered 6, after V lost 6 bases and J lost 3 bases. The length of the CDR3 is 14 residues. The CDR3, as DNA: TGCAGCGTGGCGGGACAGGGGGGGGACTATGGCTACACCTTC. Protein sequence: CSVAGQGGDYGYTF.

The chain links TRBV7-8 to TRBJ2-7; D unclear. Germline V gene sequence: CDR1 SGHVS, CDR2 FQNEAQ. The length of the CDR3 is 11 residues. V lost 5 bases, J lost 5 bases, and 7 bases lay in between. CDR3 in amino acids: CASSQSDEQYF. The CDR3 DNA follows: TGTGCCAGCAGCCAGAGCGACGAGCAGTACTTC.

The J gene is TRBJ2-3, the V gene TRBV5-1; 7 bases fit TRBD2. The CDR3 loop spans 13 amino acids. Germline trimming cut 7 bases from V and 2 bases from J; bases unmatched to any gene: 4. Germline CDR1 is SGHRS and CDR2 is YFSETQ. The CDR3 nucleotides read TGCGCCAGCGCAGCGGGATTCACAGATACGCAGTATTTT. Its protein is CASAAGFTDTQYF.

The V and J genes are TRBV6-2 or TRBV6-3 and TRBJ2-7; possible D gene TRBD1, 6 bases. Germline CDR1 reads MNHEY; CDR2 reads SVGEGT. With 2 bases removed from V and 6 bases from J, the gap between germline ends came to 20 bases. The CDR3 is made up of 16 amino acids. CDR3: CASSYVRASQGSEQYF. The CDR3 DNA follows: TGTGCCAGCAGTTACGTACGGGCCTCACAGGGATCCGAGCAGTACTTC.

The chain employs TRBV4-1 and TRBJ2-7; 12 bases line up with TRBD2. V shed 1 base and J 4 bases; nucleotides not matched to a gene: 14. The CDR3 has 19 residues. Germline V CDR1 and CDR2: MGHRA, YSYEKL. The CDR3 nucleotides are TGCGCCAGCAGCCAAGGGGGAAACCCTAGCGGGAGGGCTATGTACGAGCAGTACTTC. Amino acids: CASSQGGNPSGRAMYEQYF.

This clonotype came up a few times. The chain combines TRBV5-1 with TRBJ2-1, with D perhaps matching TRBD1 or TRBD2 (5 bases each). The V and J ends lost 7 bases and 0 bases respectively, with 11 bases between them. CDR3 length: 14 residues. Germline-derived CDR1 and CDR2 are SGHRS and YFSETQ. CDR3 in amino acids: CASAPGSSYNEQFF. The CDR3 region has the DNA TGCGCCAGCGCCCCAGGGAGCTCCTACAATGAGCAGTTCTTC.

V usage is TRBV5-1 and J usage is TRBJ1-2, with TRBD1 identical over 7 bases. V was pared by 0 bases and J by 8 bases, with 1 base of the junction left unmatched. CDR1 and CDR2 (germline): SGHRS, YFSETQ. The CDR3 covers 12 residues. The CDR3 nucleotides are TGCGCCAGCAGCTTGGGACAGGGCGGCTACACCTTC. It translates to CASSLGQGGYTF.

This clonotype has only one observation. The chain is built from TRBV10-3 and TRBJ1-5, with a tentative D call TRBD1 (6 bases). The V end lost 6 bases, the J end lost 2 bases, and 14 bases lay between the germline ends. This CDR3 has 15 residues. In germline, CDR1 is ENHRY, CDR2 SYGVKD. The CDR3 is CAIRAGQQGNQPQHF. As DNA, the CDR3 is TGTGCCATCAGGGCCGGACAGCAAGGCAATCAGCCCCAGCATTTT.

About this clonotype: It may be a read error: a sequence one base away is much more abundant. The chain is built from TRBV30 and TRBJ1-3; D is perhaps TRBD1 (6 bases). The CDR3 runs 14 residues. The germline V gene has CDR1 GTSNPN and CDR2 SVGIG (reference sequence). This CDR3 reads CAWGTGTSGKTIYF. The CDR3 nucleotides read TGTGCCTGGGGAACAGGGACCTCTGGAAAGACCATATATTTT. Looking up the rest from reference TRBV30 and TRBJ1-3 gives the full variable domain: SQTIHQWPATLVQPVGSPLSLECTVEGTSNPNLYWYRQAAGRGLQLLFYSVGIGQISSEVPQNLSASRPQDRQFILSSKKLLLSDSGFYLCAWGTGTSGKTIYFGEGSWLTVV.

The CDR3 nucleotides are TGCGCCAGCAGCTTGGAAAGCGGTCCCAGCACAGATACGCAGTATTTT. It specifies CASSLESGPSTDTQYF. The rearrangement links TRBV5-1 to TRBJ2-3; maybe TRBD2 (5 bases). CDR1 is SGHRS, CDR2 YFSETQ, per germline. With 0 bases removed from V and 0 bases from J, the gap between germline ends came to 11 bases. This CDR3 contains 16 residues.

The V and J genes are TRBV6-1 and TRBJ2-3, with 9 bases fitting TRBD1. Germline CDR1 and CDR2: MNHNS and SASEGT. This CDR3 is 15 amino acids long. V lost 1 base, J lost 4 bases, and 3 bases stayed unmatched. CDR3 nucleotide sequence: TGTGCCAGCAGTGAAGTACGGACAGGGGCAGATACGCAGTATTTT. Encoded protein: CASSEVRTGADTQYF.

CDR3: CAGSSGDTDTQYF. DNA of the CDR3: TGTGCCGGCTCTAGCGGGGACACAGATACGCAGTATTTT. The J gene is TRBJ2-3, the V gene TRBV10-3, with 9 bases fitting TRBD2. The CDR3 contains 13 residues. Trimming cost V 11 bases and J 2 bases; bases outside gene matches: 5. The germline V gene encodes CDR1 ENHRY and CDR2 SYGVKD.

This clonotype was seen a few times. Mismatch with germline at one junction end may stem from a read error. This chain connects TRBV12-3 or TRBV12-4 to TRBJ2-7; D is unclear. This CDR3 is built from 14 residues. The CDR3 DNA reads TGTGCCAGCAGTTTTCTAGAGACCGTGTACGAGCAGCACTTC. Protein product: CASSFLETVYEQHF.

This CDR3 reads CASASQGGGSDTQYF. DNA for the CDR3: TGTGCCAGCGCCAGCCAGGGAGGGGGGTCAGATACGCAGTATTTT. The chain couples TRBV7-2 to TRBJ2-3; TRBD2 might be the D (7 bases). Trimming pared 8 bases from V and 4 bases from J, leaving 19 bases between. This CDR3 comprises 15 residues. In germline, CDR1 is SGHTA, CDR2 FQGNSA.

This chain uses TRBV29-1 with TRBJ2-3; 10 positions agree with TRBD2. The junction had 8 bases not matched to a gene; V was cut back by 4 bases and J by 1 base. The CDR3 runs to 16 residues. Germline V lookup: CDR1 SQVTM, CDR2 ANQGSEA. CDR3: CSVGLQREGGTDTQYF. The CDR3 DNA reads TGCAGCGTTGGACTCCAGCGGGAGGGAGGCACAGATACGCAGTATTTT.

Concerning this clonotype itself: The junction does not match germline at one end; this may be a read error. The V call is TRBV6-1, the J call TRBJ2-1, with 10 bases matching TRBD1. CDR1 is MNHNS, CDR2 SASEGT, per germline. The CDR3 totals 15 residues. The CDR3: CASREGDRGMDEQFF. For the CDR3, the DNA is TGTGCCAGCAGAGAAGGGGACAGGGGTATGGATGAGCAGTTCTTC.

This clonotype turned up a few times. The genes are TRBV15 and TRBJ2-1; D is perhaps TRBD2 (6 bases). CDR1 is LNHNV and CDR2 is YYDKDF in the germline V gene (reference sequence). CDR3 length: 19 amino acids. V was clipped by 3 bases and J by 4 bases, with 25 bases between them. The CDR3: CATSSPTRGIMGRYNEQFF. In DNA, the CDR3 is TGTGCCACCAGCAGCCCGACTAGGGGAATTATGGGGCGATACAATGAGCAGTTCTTC.